The 28 T cell receptor beta chains listed next were all sequenced from one sample in a study of Ad26.COV2.S vaccination and SARS-CoV-2 variants. Sample treatment: around 19 received Ad26.COV2.S at low or high dose, single or two shots; several received placebo; per-sample allocation not given. It was on day 63 after the first vaccine or placebo injection that samples were taken. The method was immunoSEQ multiplex PCR; TCRdb's version includes in-frame clones alone and lacks a portion of them. The sample records 300,000 to 350,000 clones, approximately 87% being singletons. This specimen consisted of peripheral blood, obtained in a trial of Ad26.COV2.S vaccine versus placebo. The receptors were sampled from a person aged 18-60 years who received the Ad26.COV2.S COVID-19 vaccine or a placebo.

CDR3 in amino acids: CASSFQGTAFNYEQYF. CDR3 in DNA: TGTGCCAGCAGCTTTCAAGGGACAGCGTTCAACTACGAGCAGTACTTC. The chain joins TRBV16 to TRBJ2-7, with 7 bases identical to TRBD1. V shed 5 bases, J shed 3 bases, and the junction held 13 bases outside the gene matches. The CDR3 sequence is 16 residues long. Germline V gene lookup returns CDR1 KGHSY and CDR2 FQNENV.

The V call is TRBV15, the J call TRBJ1-4, with D perhaps matching TRBD1 (5 bases). The germline CDR1 and CDR2 sequences are LNHNV and YYDKDF (reference sequence). This CDR3 comprises 15 residues. V was pared by 2 bases and J by 7 bases, with 14 bases between. The CDR3 reads CATSRPWGLGEKLFF. The CDR3 DNA follows: TGTGCCACCAGCAGACCTTGGGGCTTGGGTGAAAAACTGTTTTTT. The full variable domain, with the rest looked up from reference TRBV15 and TRBJ1-4, is DAMVIQNPRYQVTQFGKPVTLSCSQTLNHNVMYWYQQKSSQAPKLLFHYYDKDFNNEADTPDNFQSRRPNTSFCFLDIRSPGLGDTAMYLCATSRPWGLGEKLFFGSGTQLSVL.

The chain couples TRBV5-4 to TRBJ1-1; maybe TRBD1 (6 bases). Trimming cost V 0 bases and J 0 bases, with 15 bases left between them. CDR1 and CDR2 from the germline V gene are SGHNT and YYREEE (reference sequence). The CDR3 runs 17 residues. This CDR3 reads CASSLDPTRGMNTEAFF. CDR3 bases: TGTGCCAGCAGCTTGGATCCTACCAGGGGTATGAACACTGAAGCTTTCTTT.

This clone was seen more than once but under ten times. Other nucleotide sequences in the sample specify the same CDR3. This chain joins TRBV2 and TRBJ1-5; tentatively, D is TRBD1 (5 bases). The CDR3 consists of 11 residues. Deletions cut 8 bases from V and 6 bases from J, with 8 bases between. CDR1 and CDR2 from the germline V gene are SNHLY and FYNNEI. The CDR3 region is CASRGGQPQHF. DNA for the CDR3: TGTGCCAGCCGGGGGGGTCAGCCCCAGCATTTT. Complete variable domain (other parts from reference TRBV2 and TRBJ1-5): EPEVTQTPSHQVTQMGQEVILRCVPISNHLYFYWYRQILGQKVEFLVSFYNNEISEKSEIFDDQFSVERPDGSNFTLKIRSTKLEDSAMYFCASRGGQPQHFGDGTRLSIL.

The chain links TRBV4-3 to TRBJ1-6; 7 positions agree with TRBD1. V gave up 2 bases and J gave up 9 bases; unmatched junction bases: 7. The germline V gene has CDR1 LGHNA and CDR2 YSLEER. This CDR3 is built from 15 residues. The CDR3 reads CASSQKTGSSSPLHF. CDR3 nucleotide sequence: TGCGCCAGCAGCCAAAAGACAGGGTCTAGTTCACCCCTCCACTTT.

The chain combines TRBV7-2 with TRBJ1-5; D uncertain. The CDR3 sequence is 15 residues long. The germline CDR1 and CDR2 sequences are SGHTA and FQGNSA. The V and J ends lost 3 bases and 4 bases respectively, with 13 bases between them. The CDR3 loop reads CASSFGSLGNQPQHF. The CDR3 DNA follows: TGTGCCAGCAGCTTCGGTTCCCTTGGGAATCAGCCCCAGCATTTT.

The chain combines TRBV7-2 with TRBJ2-6, with D possibly being TRBD2 (5 bases). The ends were cut back, 3 bases at V and 0 bases at J, with 6 bases in the middle. The CDR3 loop spans 15 amino acids. Germline V gene sequence: CDR1 SGHTA, CDR2 FQGNSA. CDR3 nucleotide sequence: TGTGCCAGCAGCTTGGACTTCTCTGGGGCCAACGTCCTGACTTTC. Translating gives CASSLDFSGANVLTF.

The rearrangement joins TRBV7-2 to TRBJ1-2, with TRBD1 identical over 7 bases. The CDR3 spans 14 residues. Trimming cost V 1 base and J 8 bases; bases outside gene matches: 7. Germline CDR1 SGHTA, CDR2 FQGNSA. CDR3 nucleotide sequence: TGTGCCAGCAGCTTAGGAGGGGGCGGAGGAGGCTACACCTTC. Its translation: CASSLGGGGGGYTF.

The chain uses TRBV11-2 and TRBJ2-7; weak D call: TRBD1 (5 bases). Looked up from germline, CDR1 is SGHAT and CDR2 is FQNNGV. Deletions cut 4 bases from V and 6 bases from J, with 7 bases between. The CDR3 is 11 amino acids. CDR3 region: CASSSQGEQYV. Here the CDR3 DNA reads TGTGCCAGCAGCTCGCAGGGCGAGCAGTACGTC.

V is TRBV10-2 and J is TRBJ2-7, with 8 bases fitting TRBD2. The germline V gene encodes CDR1 WSHSY and CDR2 SAAADI. Germline trimming cut 7 bases from V and 0 bases from J; bases unmatched to any gene: 11. This CDR3 has 16 amino acids. The CDR3, as DNA: TGCGCCAGCAACTCCCGTGGCGGGGGGCCCTCCTACGAGCAGTACTTC. It is translated as CASNSRGGGPSYEQYF.

The rearrangement joins TRBV5-8 to TRBJ2-7, with D possibly being TRBD1 (6 bases). From germline, CDR1 is SGHTS and CDR2 YDEGEE. V lost 0 bases, J lost 3 bases, and 13 bases lay in between. This CDR3 is built from 15 residues. The CDR3 protein is CASSLGQAIFYEQYF. CDR3 coding DNA: TGTGCCAGCAGCTTGGGACAGGCGATATTCTACGAGCAGTACTTC.

The chain couples TRBV6-5 to TRBJ2-3; a possible D gene is TRBD2 (6 bases). CDR3 length equals 14 residues. Germline lookup yields CDR1 MNHEY and CDR2 SVGAGI. The V end lost 7 bases, the J end lost 2 bases, and 13 bases lay between the germline ends. The CDR3 nucleotides are TGTGCCAGCAAGCCAGCGGGTATCACAGATACGCAGTATTTT. This gives the protein CASKPAGITDTQYF.

The chain recombines TRBV30 with TRBJ1-2; D may be TRBD1 (6 bases). The CDR3 contains 13 residues. Looked up from germline, CDR1 is GTSNPN and CDR2 is SVGIG (reference sequence). The V gene lost 7 bases and the J gene lost 1 base, with 13 bases spanning the gap. The CDR3 is CAFRTEGNYGYTF. CDR3 in DNA: TGTGCCTTCAGGACAGAGGGTAACTATGGCTACACCTTC.

The chain uses TRBV27 and TRBJ2-3; D unresolved. Trimming cost V 5 bases and J 2 bases, with 11 bases left between them. The CDR3 extends over 14 amino acids. The germline gives CDR1 MNHEY, CDR2 SMNVEV (reference sequence). CDR3 coding DNA: TGTGCCAGCAGTAACGGCCCCCCCACAGATACGCAGTATTTT. Translation: CASSNGPPTDTQYF.

This chain joins TRBV3-1 (or the pseudogene TRBV3-2) and TRBJ2-6; perhaps TRBD1 as D (5 bases). CDR1 is LGHDT, CDR2 YNNKEL, per germline (reference sequence). CDR3 length: 16 residues. Trimming took off 4 bases at V and 0 bases at J, with 10 bases between the two ends. CDR3 sequence: CASSPGHSSGANVLTF. CDR3 nucleotides: TGTGCCAGCAGCCCTGGACATTCCTCTGGGGCCAACGTCCTGACTTTC.

This sequence joins TRBV7-9 and TRBJ2-3; D might be TRBD1 (6 bases). The germline V gene encodes CDR1 SEHNR and CDR2 FQNEAQ (reference sequence). The CDR3 runs to 13 residues. V lost 3 bases and J lost 7, with 11 bases in between. CDR3 sequence reads: CASSFLGGNTQYF. The CDR3 DNA is TGTGCCAGCAGCTTCTTAGGGGGAAATACGCAGTATTTT. The whole variable domain, remainder taken from reference TRBV7-9 and TRBJ2-3, is DTGVSQNPRHKITKRGQNVTFRCDPISEHNRLYWYRQTLGQGPEFLTYFQNEAQLEKSRLLSDRFSAERPKGSFSTLEIQRTEQGDSAMYLCASSFLGGNTQYFGPGTRLTVL.

The CDR3 region is CASSQELAGRTDTQYF. DNA of the CDR3: TGCGCCAGCAGCCAAGAGCTAGCGGGTCGAACAGATACGCAGTATTTT. V usage is TRBV4-3 and J usage is TRBJ2-3, with 8 nucleotides matching TRBD2. The germline V gene has CDR1 LGHNA and CDR2 YSLEER. V gave up 0 bases and J gave up 3 bases; unmatched junction bases: 5. The CDR3 has 16 amino acids.

The chain uses TRBV6-5 and TRBJ2-1; D gene unclear. The CDR3 is 14 residues long. Germline V gene data show CDR1 as MNHEY and CDR2 as SVGAGI. V lost 8 bases and J 9 bases, leaving 20 bases between the germline ends. The DNA for the CDR3 is TGTGCCAGCTACGACTCCCTGTCATCCGGTGAGCAGTTCTTC. It is translated as CASYDSLSSGEQFF.

CDR3 loop: CASSPPPGEGNSPLHF. DNA of the CDR3: TGTGCCAGCAGCCCACCCCCCGGGGAAGGGAATTCACCCCTCCACTTT. The chain links TRBV3-1 (or the pseudogene TRBV3-2) to TRBJ1-6, with D unresolved. V shed 4 bases and J shed 7 bases, with 17 bases lying between them. The CDR3 is 16 residues long. Germline CDR1 reads LGHDT; CDR2 reads YNNKEL (reference sequence).

The CDR3 here is CSVCRAVLDTEAFF. As DNA, the CDR3 is TGCAGCGTTTGCCGGGCCGTATTGGACACTGAAGCTTTCTTT. V usage is TRBV29-1 and J usage is TRBJ1-1; D not resolved. Germline V gene data show CDR1 as SQVTM and CDR2 as ANQGSEA. V lost 5 bases to trimming and J lost 3 bases, with 16 bases between them. The CDR3 loop spans 14 amino acids.

The rearrangement joins TRBV6-6 to TRBJ1-5, with a possible D match to TRBD1 (6 bases). CDR1 is MNHNY, CDR2 SVGAGI, per germline (reference sequence). The CDR3 is 14 amino acids. V was pared by 6 bases and J by 6 bases, with 15 bases between. CDR3 DNA sequence: TGTGCCAGCAGCGGCGGACAGTACCTTCAGCCCCAGCATTTT. Amino acid sequence: CASSGGQYLQPQHF.

The chain uses TRBV7-2 and TRBJ2-7; D gene unclear. The V end lost 2 bases, the J end lost 1 base, and 6 bases lay between the germline ends. Germline V gives CDR1 SGHTA, CDR2 FQGNSA. The CDR3 extends over 13 amino acids. CDR3 in amino acids: CASSLKKSYEQYF. The CDR3 nucleotides are TGTGCCAGCAGCTTAAAGAAATCCTACGAGCAGTACTTC.

The chain combines TRBV6-5 with TRBJ2-3; D ambiguous. V was shortened by 10 bases and J by 4 bases, with 6 bases between the two germline ends. The length of the CDR3 is 10 residues. In germline, CDR1 is MNHEY, CDR2 SVGAGI. The CDR3 coding sequence is TGTGCCACCTTGGCAGATACGCAGTATTTT. It encodes CATLADTQYF.

This rearrangement joins TRBV6-6 to TRBJ2-7; D is perhaps TRBD2 (7 bases). Trimming took 5 bases from V and 6 from J, leaving 20 bases between them. Germline CDR1 reads MNHNY; CDR2 reads SVGAGI (reference sequence). This CDR3 spans 15 amino acids. The CDR3 spells CASSPVRPGGTEQYF. The DNA of the CDR3 is TGTGCCAGCAGTCCAGTTAGGCCGGGGGGCACCGAGCAGTACTTC.

The V and J genes are TRBV27 and TRBJ1-2; TRBD1 matches at 10 bases. V was pared by 6 bases and J by 3 bases, with 7 bases of the junction left unmatched. Germline loops: CDR1 MNHEY, CDR2 SMNVEV (reference sequence). The CDR3 has 15 residues. The CDR3 sequence is CASSNAGQGYYGYTF. The CDR3 DNA reads as TGTGCCAGCAGCAACGCGGGACAGGGGTACTATGGCTACACCTTC.

The J gene is TRBJ2-1, the V gene TRBV11-3; D is undetermined. The CDR3 consists of 15 residues. Trimming cost V 5 bases and J 2 bases, with 13 bases left between them. Germline V gene data show CDR1 as SGHNT and CDR2 as YENEEA. CDR3: CASSPPEYTYNEQFF. As DNA, the CDR3 is TGTGCCAGCAGCCCTCCAGAGTATACCTACAATGAGCAGTTCTTC.

V is TRBV28 and J is TRBJ2-3; D ambiguous. The CDR3 sequence is 14 residues long. V gave up 6 bases and J gave up 2 bases, with 12 bases separating them. Per germline, CDR1 MDHEN and CDR2 SYDVKM. The CDR3 DNA reads TGTGCCAGCAGGCGACCTCTTTCCACAGATACGCAGTATTTT. Its protein is CASRRPLSTDTQYF. The variable domain in full, completed from reference TRBV28 and TRBJ2-3, reads DVKVTQSSRYLVKRTGEKVFLECVQDMDHENMFWYRQDPGLGLRLIYFSYDVKMKEKGDIPEGYSVSREKKERFSLILESASTNQTSMYLCASRRPLSTDTQYFGPGTRLTVL.

The V gene is TRBV18, the J gene TRBJ2-2, with D uncertain. Germline V gene lookup returns CDR1 KGHSH and CDR2 LQKENI. The CDR3 sequence is 17 residues long. V shed 4 bases and J shed 1 base, with 16 bases lying between them. The CDR3 spells CASSLHSRPLNTGELFF. CDR3 bases: TGTGCCAGCTCACTACACTCCAGGCCGCTGAACACCGGGGAGCTGTTTTTT.